The rows below give T cell receptor beta chains drawn from one sample of a study of type 1 and type 2 diabetes patients. TCRdb processed the multiplex PCR reads anew with MiXCR; each CDR3 protein has one entry. The table shows more than 250,000 distinct CDR3 sequences, with approximately 45% occurring only once. Sample: peripheral blood mononuclear cells (PBMCs). These receptors were obtained from a young man with type 2 diabetes. The CDR3 runs from the conserved cysteine through the conserved F or W. The D gene is left open where the match is weak. Expanded clones get a size class; other rows say once, few or many, or leave the size out.

v_call	clone_size	j_call	d_call	cdr3_aa	cdr3_nt
TRBV7-6	.	TRBJ1-1	TRBD1	CASSGVPDRGQEASF	TGTGCCAGCAGCGGGGTGCCCGACAGGGGACAAGAAGCTTCCTTT
TRBV7-2	.	TRBJ1-6	.	CASSLKGYNSPLHF	TGTGCCAGCAGCTTAAAGGGGTATAATTCACCCCTCCACTTT
TRBV2	few	TRBJ2-3	.	CASRVTGWGLPTHTDTQYF	TGTGCCAGCAGGGTCACTGGTTGGGGACTCCCCACCCACACAGATACGCAGTATTTT
TRBV19	few	TRBJ2-1	.	CASSSAARVEQFF	TGTGCCAGTAGTAGCGCAGCAAGGGTTGAGCAGTTCTTC
TRBV27	few	TRBJ1-6	.	CASSLGVTPLHF	TGTGCCAGCAGTCTCGGAGTGACACCCCTCCACTTT
TRBV29-1	.	TRBJ1-1	TRBD1	CSVVGGEDTEAFF	TGCAGCGTCGTAGGGGGCGAGGACACTGAAGCTTTCTTT
TRBV10-2	.	TRBJ1-6	.	CATQGSWNSPLHF	TGCGCCACCCAGGGCTCCTGGAATTCACCCCTCCACTTT
TRBV2	.	TRBJ2-1	TRBD1	CASMKIRDRGPYNEQFF	TGTGCCAGTATGAAGATCCGGGACAGGGGGCCTTACAATGAGCAGTTCTTC
TRBV30	.	TRBJ1-2	.	CAWGGRDGYGYTF	TGTGCCTGGGGGGGACGAGACGGGTATGGCTACACCTTC
TRBV19	few	TRBJ1-1	TRBD1	CASRLDRDTEAFF	TGTGCCAGTAGGCTGGACAGGGACACTGAAGCTTTCTTT
TRBV27	.	TRBJ2-7	.	CASSWREGSYEQYF	TGTGCCAGCAGTTGGAGGGAAGGTTCCTACGAGCAGTACTTC
TRBV28	.	TRBJ2-7	TRBD2	CASSPKPGLVNEQYF	TGTGCCAGCAGTCCGAAACCGGGACTAGTCAACGAGCAGTACTTC
TRBV25-1	.	TRBJ2-3	TRBD2	CATRAGVTDTQYF	TGTGCCACGAGAGCGGGAGTGACAGATACGCAGTATTTT
TRBV9	once	TRBJ2-7	.	CASSVGSSPYEQYF	TGTGCCAGCAGCGTAGGGTCCAGCCCCTACGAGCAGTACTTC
TRBV7-6	.	TRBJ2-3	TRBD2	CASSLGPQTSGRSPGTQYF	TGTGCCAGCAGCCTGGGCCCCCAAACTAGCGGGAGGTCTCCGGGTACGCAGTATTTT
TRBV7-2	.	TRBJ1-6	.	CASSEVVGGTYNSPLHF	TGTGCCAGCAGCGAGGTGGTGGGGGGGACCTATAATTCACCCCTCCACTTT
TRBV20-1	.	TRBJ2-3	TRBD2	CSARDNLAGVAGTQYF	TGCAGTGCTAGAGATAATCTAGCGGGAGTCGCAGGTACGCAGTATTTT
TRBV7-8	.	TRBJ1-2	.	CASSLGTAFTANHGYTF	TGTGCCAGCAGCCTCGGGACGGCGTTCACAGCTAACCATGGCTACACCTTC
TRBV2	.	TRBJ1-1	TRBD1	CASSEGARDRATEAFF	TGTGCCAGCAGTGAAGGCGCCCGGGACAGGGCCACTGAAGCTTTCTTT
TRBV10-1	many	TRBJ1-1	TRBD1	CASRSDRGDTEAFF	TGCGCCAGCAGATCGGACAGGGGCGACACTGAAGCTTTCTTT
TRBV5-1	.	TRBJ2-2	TRBD1	CASSLLGQVGELFF	TGCGCCAGCAGCTTGCTTGGACAGGTCGGGGAGCTGTTTTTT
TRBV20-1	.	TRBJ2-7	.	CSARDQGGGSYEQYF	TGCAGTGCTAGAGATCAGGGCGGCGGATCCTACGAGCAGTACTTC
TRBV25-1	many	TRBJ2-3	TRBD2	CASSDVVAGRSTDTQYF	TGTGCCAGCAGTGACGTGGTAGCGGGACGAAGCACAGATACGCAGTATTTT
TRBV2	few	TRBJ1-5	.	CASSPDSPGLRQPQHF	TGTGCCAGCAGTCCAGATTCACCGGGACTTCGGCAGCCCCAGCATTTT
TRBV4-2	.	TRBJ2-6	.	CASSQVGGTGSLNGANVLTF	TGTGCCAGCAGCCAAGTGGGAGGGACAGGTTCACTTAATGGGGCCAACGTCCTGACTTTC
TRBV5-1	once	TRBJ2-1	TRBD2	CASSFTTFAGGPGEQFF	TGCGCCAGCAGCTTCACCACCTTTGCGGGGGGGCCAGGTGAGCAGTTCTTC
TRBV7-6	few	TRBJ2-3	.	CASSLDISSTQYF	TGTGCCAGCAGCTTAGACATCTCCAGTACGCAGTATTTT
TRBV5-6	.	TRBJ2-3	.	CASSLGLVRDTQYF	TGTGCCAGCAGCTTGGGTTTAGTACGAGATACGCAGTATTTT
TRBV5-1	.	TRBJ2-3	.	CASSLGDSTDTQYF	TGTGCCAGCAGTCTCGGGGACAGCACAGATACGCAGTATTTT
TRBV7-3	.	TRBJ2-1	.	CASSQAAEHNEQFF	TGTGCCAGCAGCCAAGCAGCGGAGCACAATGAGCAGTTCTTC
TRBV7-2	many	TRBJ2-7	.	CASSRSSGDTYEQYF	TGTGCCAGCAGCCGCAGTTCAGGGGACACCTACGAGCAGTACTTC
TRBV5-1	.	TRBJ2-7	TRBD2	CASRTGTSLGEQYF	TGCGCCAGCAGGACCGGGACTAGTCTCGGCGAGCAGTACTTC
TRBV6-5	.	TRBJ2-2	.	CASRSSVTGELFF	TGTGCCAGTCGCTCCAGTGTCACCGGGGAGCTGTTTTTT
TRBV15	.	TRBJ2-7	.	CATSPPKGMYYEQYF	TGTGCCACCAGCCCCCCCAAAGGGATGTACTACGAGCAGTACTTC
TRBV13	.	TRBJ1-5	.	CASSIKGPGQPQHF	TGTGCCAGCAGTATCAAGGGGCCGGGTCAGCCCCAGCATTTT
TRBV27	.	TRBJ2-6	.	CASSFHSGANVLTF	TGTGCCAGCAGTTTCCACTCTGGGGCCAACGTCCTGACTTTC
TRBV30	.	TRBJ1-5	.	CAWSGALAGRSNQPQHF	TGTGCCTGGAGCGGAGCGTTGGCAGGGAGGTCGAATCAGCCCCAGCATTTT
TRBV7-2	.	TRBJ2-2	TRBD2	CASSWTSGPNTGELFF	TGTGCCAGCAGCTGGACTAGCGGGCCGAACACCGGGGAGCTGTTTTTT
TRBV4-2	.	TRBJ2-1	.	CASSSRQISSSYNEQFF	TGTGCCAGCAGCTCACGACAGATAAGTAGCTCCTACAATGAGCAGTTCTTC
TRBV6-2/TRBV6-3	.	TRBJ2-1	.	CASTRGNSYNEQFF	TGTGCCAGCACACGGGGAAACTCCTACAATGAGCAGTTCTTC
TRBV12-3/TRBV12-4	few	TRBJ2-7	TRBD1	CASSHTGGLGEQYF	TGTGCCAGCAGTCATACAGGGGGTTTGGGTGAGCAGTACTTC
TRBV15	few	TRBJ2-1	.	CATSRAGSGNNEQFF	TGTGCCACCAGCAGAGCAGGGTCAGGTAACAATGAGCAGTTCTTC
TRBV5-1	few	TRBJ2-2	.	CASSRRPTRNTGELFF	TGCGCCAGCAGCCGGAGACCCACCCGGAACACCGGGGAGCTGTTTTTT
TRBV15	once	TRBJ2-6	.	CATSSRPLPGANVLTF	TGTGCCACCAGCAGCCGACCACTCCCTGGGGCCAACGTCCTGACTTTC
TRBV14	.	TRBJ2-5	.	CASSQDWETQYF	TGTGCCAGCAGCCAAGACTGGGAGACCCAGTACTTC
TRBV20-1	few	TRBJ2-5	.	CSASRPGRGETQYF	TGCAGTGCTAGTAGGCCGGGGCGTGGAGAGACCCAGTACTTC
TRBV19	.	TRBJ1-2	TRBD1	CASSIEDNRPGQGARRYGYTF	TGTGCCAGTAGTATCGAAGACAACCGACCGGGACAGGGGGCCAGACGTTATGGCTACACCTTC
TRBV20-1	.	TRBJ2-7	TRBD1	CSARVPDREAEQYF	TGCAGTGCTAGAGTTCCGGACAGGGAAGCCGAGCAGTACTTC
TRBV20-1	.	TRBJ2-7	TRBD2	CSASPSSRGSSYEQYF	TGCAGTGCTAGCCCATCCTCACGCGGGAGCTCCTACGAGCAGTACTTC
TRBV6-5	.	TRBJ2-7	.	CASFKGNYEQYF	TGTGCCAGCTTCAAGGGGAACTACGAGCAGTACTTC
TRBV7-3	.	TRBJ2-2	TRBD2	CASSKAGGNTGELFF	TGTGCCAGCAGCAAAGCGGGAGGGAACACCGGGGAGCTGTTTTTT
TRBV20-1	.	TRBJ1-1	.	CSARDGWGGDEAFF	TGCAGTGCTAGAGATGGTTGGGGGGGGGATGAAGCTTTCTTT
TRBV20-1	once	TRBJ2-5	.	CSARALGDFAETQYF	TGCAGTGCTAGAGCCCTGGGGGACTTTGCGGAGACCCAGTACTTC
TRBV29-1	.	TRBJ2-1	.	CSGTHYNEQFF	TGCAGCGGGACTCACTACAATGAGCAGTTCTTC
TRBV7-2	.	TRBJ1-5	TRBD1	CASSIPGQINQPQHF	TGTGCCAGCAGCATTCCGGGACAGATCAATCAGCCCCAGCATTTT
TRBV2	.	TRBJ2-3	TRBD2	CASSPHLPGLATDTQYF	TGTGCCAGCAGTCCCCACCTTCCGGGACTAGCAACAGATACGCAGTATTTT
TRBV25-1	.	TRBJ2-3	TRBD2	CASSETSGSLPTQYF	TGTGCCAGCAGTGAAACTAGCGGGAGTCTCCCCACGCAGTATTTT